This T cell receptor (beta chain) came from a study of blood T cell repertoires in COVID-19. Germline V gene sequence: CDR1 SGHNT, CDR2 YYREEE (reference sequence). The CDR3 has 13 residues. The V segment lost 3 bases and the J segment 4 bases; nucleotides outside the gene matches: 4. Enrollees, about 18 to 95 years old, lived in about two dozen US areas. Researchers sorted participants into cohorts using their self-reported clinical history. Clones were read by immunoSEQ multiplex PCR, and TCRdb kept only the in-frame ones, dropping some. The sample lists roughly 180,000 clones; 81% were seen once. The receptor comes from a woman in her forties with acute COVID-19. Sequenced material: PBMCs or T cells enriched from blood (not recorded which). The chain has TRBV5-4 and TRBJ2-7, with 7 bases that match TRBD2. CDR3 sequence: CASSSAGEYEQYF. CDR3 nucleotide sequence: TGTGCCAGCAGCTCCGCGGGAGAGTACGAGCAGTACTTC.